The rows below give T cell receptor beta chains drawn from one sample of a study of T-cell reconstitution after alpha-beta-depleted transplantation in children. TCRdb independently ran MiXCR on the PCR reads; one entry per CDR3 protein. The repertoire holds fewer than 500,000 distinct CDR3 sequences, with around two fifths as singletons. This specimen consisted of PBMCs, obtained before TCRalphabeta/CD19-depleted stem cell transplant. All receptors come from a girl aged 2-10 years with aplastic anemia, due to receive a stem cell transplant. Both conserved end residues are part of each CDR3. Each record gives: D gene, clone size, J gene, V gene, CDR3 DNA, CDR3 protein. A D gene is named only where the DNA matches it firmly. Some rows have no size entry. The others give once, few or many, or a class for an expanded clone.

-	-	TRBJ2-7	TRBV28	TGTGCCAGCAGTTCCCGGACACAACACTACGAGCAGTACTTC	CASSSRTQHYEQYF
TRBD2	many	TRBJ2-3	TRBV29-1	TGCAGCGTGCGGACTAGCGGGAGTCTGACAGATACGCAGTATTTT	CSVRTSGSLTDTQYF
TRBD1	-	TRBJ2-5	TRBV20-1	TGCAGTGCTAGAGATATGGGACAGGGGGCTACCTTACAAGAGACCCAGTACTTC	CSARDMGQGATLQETQYF
-	-	TRBJ2-7	TRBV20-1	TGCAGCGCAGCACCGTTAACTAACTCCTACGAGCAGTACTTC	CSAAPLTNSYEQYF
TRBD2	-	TRBJ2-7	TRBV7-4	TGTGCCAGCAGTCGGGTGGTTGCCCGGGGGGCCTACGAGCAGTACTTC	CASSRVVARGAYEQYF
-	-	TRBJ2-7	TRBV20-1	TGCAGTGCTAGAGCGGACGGCTCCTACGAGCAGTACTTC	CSARADGSYEQYF
-	-	TRBJ2-3	TRBV28	TGTGCCAGCAGTCTCTACCCGACAGGGAGGGCCCCAGATACGCAGTATTTT	CASSLYPTGRAPDTQYF
-	-	TRBJ2-7	TRBV5-1	TGCGCCAGCAGCCTGGGACTTCCGAGCTCCTACGAGCAGTACTTC	CASSLGLPSSYEQYF
TRBD1	once	TRBJ1-5	TRBV6-1	TGTGCCAGCAGCAGACAGGGAACTCAGCCCCAGCATTTT	CASSRQGTQPQHF
TRBD1	-	TRBJ2-7	TRBV29-1	TGCAGCGAACAGGGGGCTCGGGACTACGAGCAGTACTTC	CSEQGARDYEQYF
TRBD2	-	TRBJ2-7	TRBV20-1	TGCAGTGCGGAGAGGCGGGAGACCACTTACGAGCAGTACTTC	CSAERRETTYEQYF
TRBD2	few	TRBJ2-1	TRBV20-1	TGCAGTGCTGAACTAGCGGGAGGCGACAATGAGCAGTTCTTC	CSAELAGGDNEQFF
TRBD2	many	TRBJ2-3	TRBV4-1	TGCGCCAGCAGCCAACGGACTAGCTCGACAGATACGCAGTATTTT	CASSQRTSSTDTQYF
-	-	TRBJ2-1	TRBV6-1	TGTGCCAGCAGTCCCCGGGTCGGGGGAGCCCTGTTCTTC	CASSPRVGGALFF
-	many	TRBJ2-2	TRBV2	TGTGCCAGCACCCGGGACCTCGGACTAAAGGAAGGGGAGCTGTTTTTT	CASTRDLGLKEGELFF
TRBD2	few	TRBJ2-7	TRBV6-1	TGTGCCAGCAGTGAAACCGGACTAGCTTTTCCCTACGAGCAGTACTTC	CASSETGLAFPYEQYF
-	-	TRBJ2-6	TRBV5-1	TGCGCCAGCAGCTCGGCGGCAGGGAGAAACTCTGGGGCCAACGTCCTGACTTTC	CASSSAAGRNSGANVLTF
TRBD1	-	TRBJ2-1	TRBV12-3/TRBV12-4	TGTGCCAGCAGATTCGGGACAGGGGATAACAATGAGCAGTTCTTC	CASRFGTGDNNEQFF
-	-	TRBJ2-5	TRBV14	TGTGCCAGCAGCCAATCTGGGAAGACCCAGTACTTC	CASSQSGKTQYF
-	-	TRBJ2-7	TRBV11-2	TGTGCCAGCAGCTTTAGCGTCGAGCAGTACTTC	CASSFSVEQYF